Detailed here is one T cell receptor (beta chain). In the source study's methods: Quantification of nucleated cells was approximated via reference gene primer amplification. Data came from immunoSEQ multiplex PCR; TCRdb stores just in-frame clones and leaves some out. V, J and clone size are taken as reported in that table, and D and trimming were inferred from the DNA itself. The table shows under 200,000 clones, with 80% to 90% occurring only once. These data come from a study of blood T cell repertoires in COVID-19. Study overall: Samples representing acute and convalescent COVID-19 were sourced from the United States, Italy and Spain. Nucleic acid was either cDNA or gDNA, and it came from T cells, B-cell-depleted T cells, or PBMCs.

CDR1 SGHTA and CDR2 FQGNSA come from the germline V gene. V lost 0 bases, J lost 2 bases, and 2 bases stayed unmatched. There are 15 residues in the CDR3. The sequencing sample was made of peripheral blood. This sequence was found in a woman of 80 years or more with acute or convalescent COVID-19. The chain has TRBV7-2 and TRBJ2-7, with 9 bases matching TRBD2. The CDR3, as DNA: TGTGCCAGCAGCTTAGCTAGCGGGGGTACCTACGAGCAGTACTTC. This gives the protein CASSLASGGTYEQYF. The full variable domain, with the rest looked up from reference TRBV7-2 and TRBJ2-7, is GAGVSQSPSNKVTEKGKDVELRCDPISGHTALYWYRQSLGQGLEFLIYFQGNSAPDKSGLPSDRFSAERTGGSVSTLTIQRTQQEDSAVYLCASSLASGGTYEQYFGPGTRLTVT.